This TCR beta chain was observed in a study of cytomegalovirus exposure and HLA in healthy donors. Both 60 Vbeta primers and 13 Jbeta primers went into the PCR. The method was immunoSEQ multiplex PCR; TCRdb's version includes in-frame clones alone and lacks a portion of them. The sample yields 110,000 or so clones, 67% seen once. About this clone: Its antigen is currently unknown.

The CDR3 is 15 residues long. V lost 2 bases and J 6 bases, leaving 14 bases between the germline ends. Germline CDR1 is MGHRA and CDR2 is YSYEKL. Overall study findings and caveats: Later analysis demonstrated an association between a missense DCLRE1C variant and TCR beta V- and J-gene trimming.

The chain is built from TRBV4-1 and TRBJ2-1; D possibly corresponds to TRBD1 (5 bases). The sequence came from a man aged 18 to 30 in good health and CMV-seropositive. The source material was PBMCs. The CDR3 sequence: CASSQQGNFGNEQFF. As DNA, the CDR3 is TGCGCCAGCAGCCAACAGGGTAATTTCGGCAATGAGCAGTTCTTC.